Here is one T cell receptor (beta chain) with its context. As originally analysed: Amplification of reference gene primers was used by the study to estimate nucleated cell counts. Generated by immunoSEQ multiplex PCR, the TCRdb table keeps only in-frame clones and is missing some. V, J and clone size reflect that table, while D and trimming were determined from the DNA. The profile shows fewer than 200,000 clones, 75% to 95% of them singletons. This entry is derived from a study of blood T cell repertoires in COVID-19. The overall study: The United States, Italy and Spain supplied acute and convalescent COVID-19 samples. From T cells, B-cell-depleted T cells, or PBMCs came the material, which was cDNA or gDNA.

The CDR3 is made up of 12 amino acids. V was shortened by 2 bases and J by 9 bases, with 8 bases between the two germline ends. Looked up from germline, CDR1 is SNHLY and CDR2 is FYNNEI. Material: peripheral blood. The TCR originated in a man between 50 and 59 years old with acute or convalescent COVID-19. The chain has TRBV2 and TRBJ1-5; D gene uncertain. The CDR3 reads CASSEYGGPQHF. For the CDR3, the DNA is TGTGCCAGCAGTGAATATGGAGGGCCCCAGCATTTT.